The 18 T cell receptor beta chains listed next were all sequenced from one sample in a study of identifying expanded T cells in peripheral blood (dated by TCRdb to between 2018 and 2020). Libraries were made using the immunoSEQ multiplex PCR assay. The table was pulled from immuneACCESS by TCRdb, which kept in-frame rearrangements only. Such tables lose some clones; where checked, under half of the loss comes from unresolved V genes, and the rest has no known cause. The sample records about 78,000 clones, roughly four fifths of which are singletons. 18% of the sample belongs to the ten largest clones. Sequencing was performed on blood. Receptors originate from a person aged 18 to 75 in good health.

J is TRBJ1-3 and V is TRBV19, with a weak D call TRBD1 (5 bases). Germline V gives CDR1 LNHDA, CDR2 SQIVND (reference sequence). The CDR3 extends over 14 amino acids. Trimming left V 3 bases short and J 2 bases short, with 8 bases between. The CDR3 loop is CASSIRGTGNTIYF. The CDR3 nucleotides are TGTGCCAGTAGTATTAGGGGAACTGGAAACACCATATATTTT.

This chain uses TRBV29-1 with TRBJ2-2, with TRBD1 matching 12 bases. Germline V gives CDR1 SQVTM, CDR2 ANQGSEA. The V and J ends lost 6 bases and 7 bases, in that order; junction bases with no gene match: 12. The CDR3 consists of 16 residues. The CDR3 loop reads CSVGYPGQGAGGELFF. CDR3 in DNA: TGCAGCGTCGGATACCCGGGACAGGGGGCGGGCGGGGAGCTGTTTTTT.

The CDR3 DNA reads as TGTGCCAGCTCACCCAGCGCAACTAATGAAAAACTGTTTTTT. This codes for CASSPSATNEKLFF. The chain links TRBV18 to TRBJ1-4; D gene unclear. The length of the CDR3 is 14 residues. Deletions cut 3 bases from V and 0 bases from J, with 5 bases between. Germline V gene data show CDR1 as KGHSH and CDR2 as LQKENI.

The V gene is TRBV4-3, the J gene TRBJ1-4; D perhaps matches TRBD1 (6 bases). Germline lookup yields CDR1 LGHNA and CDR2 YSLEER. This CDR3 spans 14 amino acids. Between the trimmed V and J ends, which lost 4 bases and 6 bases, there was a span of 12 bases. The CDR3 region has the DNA TGCGCCAGCAGCCCCGACAGGAGTTATGAAAAACTGTTTTTT. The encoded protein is CASSPDRSYEKLFF.

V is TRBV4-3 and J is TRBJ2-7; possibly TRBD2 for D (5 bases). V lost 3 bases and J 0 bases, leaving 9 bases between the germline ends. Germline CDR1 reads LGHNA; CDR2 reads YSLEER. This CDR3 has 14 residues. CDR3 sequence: CASSQVALSYEQYF. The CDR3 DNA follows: TGCGCCAGCAGCCAGGTAGCGCTCTCCTACGAGCAGTACTTC.

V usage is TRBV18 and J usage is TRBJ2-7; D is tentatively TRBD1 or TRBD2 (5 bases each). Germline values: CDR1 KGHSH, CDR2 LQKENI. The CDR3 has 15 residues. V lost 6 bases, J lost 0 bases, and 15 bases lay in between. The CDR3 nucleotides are TGTGCCAGCTCGGGAACCGGGACGGTCTCCTACGAGCAGTACTTC. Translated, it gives CASSGTGTVSYEQYF.

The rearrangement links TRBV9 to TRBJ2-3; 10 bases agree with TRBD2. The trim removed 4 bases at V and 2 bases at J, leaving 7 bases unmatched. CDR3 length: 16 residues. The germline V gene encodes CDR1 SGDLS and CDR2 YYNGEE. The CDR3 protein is CASSQRGTSDTDTQYF. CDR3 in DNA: TGTGCCAGCAGCCAAAGGGGGACTAGCGACACAGATACGCAGTATTTT.

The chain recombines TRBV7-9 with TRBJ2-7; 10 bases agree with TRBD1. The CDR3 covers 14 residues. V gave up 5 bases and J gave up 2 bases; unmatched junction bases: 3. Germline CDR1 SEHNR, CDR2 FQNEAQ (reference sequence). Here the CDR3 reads CASSRTGGAYEQYF. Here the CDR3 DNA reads TGTGCCAGCAGCAGGACAGGGGGAGCCTACGAGCAGTACTTC.

CDR3 nucleotide sequence: TGTGCCAGCAGCGTAGTAAGTGGCGGGGAGCTGTTTTTT. This translates into CASSVVSGGELFF. The chain recombines TRBV9 with TRBJ2-2; D not resolved. The germline CDR1 and CDR2 sequences are SGDLS and YYNGEE. The CDR3 totals 13 residues. The germline V and J ends were trimmed by 0 bases and 7 bases, with 7 bases remaining between them.

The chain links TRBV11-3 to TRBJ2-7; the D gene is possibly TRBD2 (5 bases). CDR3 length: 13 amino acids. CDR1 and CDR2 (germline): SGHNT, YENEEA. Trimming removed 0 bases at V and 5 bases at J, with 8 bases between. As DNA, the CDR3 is TGTGCCAGCAGCTTAGATTGGGGAGACGAGCAGTACTTC. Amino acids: CASSLDWGDEQYF.

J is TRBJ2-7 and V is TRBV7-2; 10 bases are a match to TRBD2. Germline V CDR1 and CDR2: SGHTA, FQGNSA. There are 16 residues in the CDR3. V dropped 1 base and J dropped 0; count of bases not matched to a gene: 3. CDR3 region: CASSLESGRASYEQYF. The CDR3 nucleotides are TGTGCCAGCAGCTTAGAAAGCGGGAGGGCCTCCTACGAGCAGTACTTC.

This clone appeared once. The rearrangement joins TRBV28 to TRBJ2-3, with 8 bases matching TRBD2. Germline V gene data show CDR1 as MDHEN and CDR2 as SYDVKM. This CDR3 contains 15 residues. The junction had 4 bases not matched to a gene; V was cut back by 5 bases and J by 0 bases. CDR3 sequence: CASSILAGSTDTQYF. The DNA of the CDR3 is TGTGCCAGCAGTATTCTAGCGGGTAGCACAGATACGCAGTATTTT.

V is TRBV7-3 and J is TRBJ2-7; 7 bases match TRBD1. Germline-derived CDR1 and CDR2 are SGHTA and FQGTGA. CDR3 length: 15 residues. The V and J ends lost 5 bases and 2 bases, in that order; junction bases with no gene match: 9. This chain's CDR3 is CASSPTGVPPYEQYF. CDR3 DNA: TGTGCCAGCAGCCCTACAGGGGTACCCCCCTACGAGCAGTACTTC.

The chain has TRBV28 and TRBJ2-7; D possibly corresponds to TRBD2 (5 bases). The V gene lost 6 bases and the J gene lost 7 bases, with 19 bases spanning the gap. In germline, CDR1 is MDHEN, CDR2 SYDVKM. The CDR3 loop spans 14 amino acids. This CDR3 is CASREDFSRSEQYF. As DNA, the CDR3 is TGTGCCAGCAGGGAGGACTTTTCACGTAGTGAGCAGTACTTC.

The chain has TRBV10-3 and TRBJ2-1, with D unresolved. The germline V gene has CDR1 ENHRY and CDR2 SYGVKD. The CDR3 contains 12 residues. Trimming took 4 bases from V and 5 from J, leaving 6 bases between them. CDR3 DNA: TGTGCCATCAGTGCGGTGGACAATGAGCAGTTCTTC. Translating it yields CAISAVDNEQFF.

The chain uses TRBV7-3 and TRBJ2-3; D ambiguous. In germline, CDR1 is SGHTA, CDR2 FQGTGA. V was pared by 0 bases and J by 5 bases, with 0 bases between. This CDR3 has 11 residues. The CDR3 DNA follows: TGTGCCAGCAGCTTAACAGATACGCAGTATTTT. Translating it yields CASSLTDTQYF.

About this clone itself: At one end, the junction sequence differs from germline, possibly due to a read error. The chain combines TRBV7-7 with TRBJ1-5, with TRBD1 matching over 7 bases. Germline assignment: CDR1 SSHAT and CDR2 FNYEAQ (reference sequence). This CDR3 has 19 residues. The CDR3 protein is CASSLEGEPITGGNQPQHF. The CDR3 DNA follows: TGTGCTAGCAGCTTAGAGGGGGAGCCTATAACAGGGGGCAATCAGCCCCAGCATTTT.

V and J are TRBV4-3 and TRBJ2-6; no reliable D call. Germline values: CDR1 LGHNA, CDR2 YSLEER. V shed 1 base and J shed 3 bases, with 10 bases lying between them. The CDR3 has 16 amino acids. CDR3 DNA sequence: TGCGCCAGCAGCCAAGTAGGCGGTTTTGGGGCCAACGTCCTGACTTTC. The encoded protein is CASSQVGGFGANVLTF.